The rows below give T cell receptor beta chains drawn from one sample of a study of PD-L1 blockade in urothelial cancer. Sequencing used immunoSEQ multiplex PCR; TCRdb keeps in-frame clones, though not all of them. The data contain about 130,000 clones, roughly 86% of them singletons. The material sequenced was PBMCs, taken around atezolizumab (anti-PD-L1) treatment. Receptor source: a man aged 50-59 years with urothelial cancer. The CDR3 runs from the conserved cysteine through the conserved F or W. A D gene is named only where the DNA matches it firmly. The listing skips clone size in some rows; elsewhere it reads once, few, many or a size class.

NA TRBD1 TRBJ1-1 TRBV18 CASSQGQGTNTEAFF TGTGCCAGCTCACAAGGACAGGGGACGAACACTGAAGCTTTCTTT
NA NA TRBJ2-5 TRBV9 CASTRVGTPGETQYF TGTGCCAGCACCAGAGTGGGTACTCCAGGAGAGACCCAGTACTTC
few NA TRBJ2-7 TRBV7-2 CASSDRVAYEQYF TGTGCCAGCAGCGACCGGGTCGCCTACGAGCAGTACTTC
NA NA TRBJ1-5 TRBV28 CASRTAGGNQPQHF TGTGCCAGCAGGACGGCGGGGGGCAATCAGCCCCAGCATTTT
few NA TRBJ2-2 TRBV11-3 CASSLAYTGELFF TGTGCCAGCAGCTTAGCTTACACCGGGGAGCTGTTTTTT
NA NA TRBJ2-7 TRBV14 CASSPSGTSAYEQYF TGTGCCAGCAGCCCTTCCGGGACTTCAGCCTACGAGCAGTACTTC
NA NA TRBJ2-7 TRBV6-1 CASSEGTYEQYF TGTGCCAGCAGTGAAGGGACATACGAGCAGTACTTC
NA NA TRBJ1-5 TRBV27 CASSGGSNQPQHF TGTGCCAGCTCTGGAGGGAGCAATCAGCCCCAGCATTTT
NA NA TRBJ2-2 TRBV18 CASSPPTSLIGELFF TGTGCCAGCTCGCCACCGACAAGTCTGATCGGGGAGCTGTTTTTT
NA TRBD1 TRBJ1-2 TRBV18 CASSQTGGADGYTF TGTGCCAGCTCACAAACAGGGGGCGCGGATGGCTACACCTTC
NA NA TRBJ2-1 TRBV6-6 CASSYSNHRPNEQFF TGTGCCAGCAGTTACTCGAATCACAGGCCCAATGAGCAGTTCTTC
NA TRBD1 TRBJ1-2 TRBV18 CASSDRGGDGYTF TGTGCCAGCTCTGACAGGGGAGGCGATGGCTACACCTTC
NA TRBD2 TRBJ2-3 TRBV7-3 CASSWTSGSGRGTDTQYF TGTGCCAGCAGCTGGACTAGCGGGAGTGGAAGGGGAACAGATACGCAGTATTTT
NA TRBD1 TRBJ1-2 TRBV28 CASRATGGGYTF TGTGCCAGCAGAGCGACAGGGGGTGGCTACACCTTC
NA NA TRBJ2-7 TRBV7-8 CASSLGGPSSYEQYF TGTGCCAGCAGCTTGGGGGGACCGAGCTCCTACGAGCAGTACTTC
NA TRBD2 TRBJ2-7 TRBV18 CASSPSSGNSYEQYF TGTGCCAGCTCACCATCTAGCGGGAACTCCTACGAGCAGTACTTC
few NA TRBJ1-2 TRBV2 CASIKGGYSNYGYTF TGTGCCAGCATAAAGGGAGGTTACTCTAACTATGGCTACACCTTC
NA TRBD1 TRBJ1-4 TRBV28 CASRTRDRSEKLFF TGTGCCAGCAGAACCCGGGACAGAAGTGAAAAACTGTTTTTT
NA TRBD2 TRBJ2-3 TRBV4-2 CASSQRGRERGTDTQYF TGTGCCAGCAGCCAAAGAGGTCGGGAGCGGGGGACAGATACGCAGTATTTT
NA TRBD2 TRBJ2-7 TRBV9 CASSSSGASYEQYF TGTGCCAGCAGCTCCAGCGGGGCCTCCTACGAGCAGTACTTC
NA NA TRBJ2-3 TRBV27 CASSYLDSYTDTQYF TGTGCCAGCAGTTACCTTGACAGTTACACAGATACGCAGTATTTT
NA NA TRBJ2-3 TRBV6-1 CASSGRWDTQYF TGTGCCAGCAGTGGGAGGTGGGATACGCAGTATTTT
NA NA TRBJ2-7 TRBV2 CATGTLRYEQYF TGTGCCACTGGGACACTTCGATACGAGCAGTACTTC
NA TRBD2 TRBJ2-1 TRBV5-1 CASSLAAGTSVLHEQFF TGCGCCAGCAGCTTGGCCGCCGGGACTAGCGTACTCCATGAGCAGTTCTTC
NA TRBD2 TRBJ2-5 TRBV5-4 CASGGGQETQYF TGTGCCAGCGGGGGGGGTCAAGAGACCCAGTACTTC
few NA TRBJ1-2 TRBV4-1 CASSQEAQVAYGYTF TGCGCCAGCAGCCAAGAGGCACAGGTCGCCTATGGCTACACCTTC
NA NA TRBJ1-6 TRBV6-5 CASSFKGHKNSPLHF TGTGCCAGCAGTTTCAAGGGACATAAGAATTCACCCCTCCACTTT
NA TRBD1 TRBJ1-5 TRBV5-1 CASSFTGGDQPQHF TGCGCCAGCAGCTTTACAGGGGGCGATCAGCCCCAGCATTTT
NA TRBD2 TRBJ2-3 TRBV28 CASSLSTSGSSQYF TGTGCCAGCAGTTTATCGACTAGCGGGAGTTCGCAGTATTTT
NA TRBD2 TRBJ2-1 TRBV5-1 CASSFSGSSYNEQFF TGCGCCAGCAGCTTCAGCGGGAGCTCCTACAATGAGCAGTTCTTC
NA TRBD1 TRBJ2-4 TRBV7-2 CASSSPGQGPKNIQYF TGTGCCAGCAGCTCACCGGGACAGGGTCCCAAAAACATTCAGTACTTC
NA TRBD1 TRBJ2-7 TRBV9 CASSGGQGPYEQYF TGTGCCAGCAGCGGGGGACAGGGGCCCTACGAGCAGTACTTC
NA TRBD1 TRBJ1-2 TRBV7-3 CATLTGDIRGRVGYTF TGTGCCACCCTAACGGGGGATATAAGGGGGCGAGTTGGCTACACCTTC
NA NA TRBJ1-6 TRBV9 CASSPRVNSPLHF TGTGCCAGCAGCCCCCGGGTCAATTCACCCCTCCACTTT
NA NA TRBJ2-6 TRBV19 CASSERQDLGANVLTF TGTGCCAGTAGTGAACGACAGGACCTCGGGGCCAACGTCCTGACTTTC
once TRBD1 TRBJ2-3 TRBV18 CASSPGTGVTDTQYF TGTGCCAGCTCACCAGGGACAGGGGTCACAGATACGCAGTATTTT
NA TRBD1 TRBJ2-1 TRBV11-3 CASSLRGQGYEQFF TGTGCCAGCAGCTTAAGGGGGCAGGGCTATGAGCAGTTCTTC
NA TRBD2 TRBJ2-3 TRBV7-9 CASSLPQRGLTDTQYF TGTGCCAGCAGCTTACCGCAGCGGGGGCTCACAGATACGCAGTATTTT
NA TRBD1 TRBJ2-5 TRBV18 CASSLGQGETQYF TGTGCCAGCTCCCTAGGACAGGGGGAGACCCAGTACTTC
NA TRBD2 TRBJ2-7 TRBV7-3 CASSPAGGPVEQYF TGTGCCAGCAGCCCAGCGGGAGGGCCGGTCGAGCAGTACTTC
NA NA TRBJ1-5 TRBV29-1 CSVGGRNQPQHF TGCAGCGTTGGGGGCAGAAATCAGCCCCAGCATTTT
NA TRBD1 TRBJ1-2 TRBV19 CASSILPDRVYGYTF TGTGCCAGTAGTATTCTACCGGACAGGGTCTATGGCTACACCTTC
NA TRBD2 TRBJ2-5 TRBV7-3 CASSATSGTETQYF TGTGCCAGCAGCGCGACTAGCGGGACTGAGACCCAGTACTTC
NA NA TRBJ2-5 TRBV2 CASGSTGIRAQYF TGTGCCAGCGGCTCCACAGGGATCAGGGCCCAGTACTTC
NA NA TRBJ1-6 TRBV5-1 CASSLRPWDFESPLHF TGCGCCAGCAGCTTGCGCCCCTGGGACTTCGAGTCACCCCTCCACTTT
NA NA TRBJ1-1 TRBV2 CASSVALEAFF TGTGCCAGCAGTGTGGCCCTCGAAGCTTTCTTT
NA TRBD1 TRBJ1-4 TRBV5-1 CASSFTGQVLEKLFF TGCGCCAGCAGCTTTACGGGACAGGTCCTTGAAAAACTGTTTTTT
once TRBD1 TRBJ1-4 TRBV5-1 CASRTGGLNEKLFF TGCGCCAGCAGGACAGGGGGCCTTAATGAAAAACTGTTTTTT
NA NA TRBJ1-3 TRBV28 CASSLGGASGNTIYF TGTGCCAGCAGTTTGGGGGGAGCCTCTGGAAACACCATATATTTT
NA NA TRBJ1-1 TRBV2 CASMLGAGTEAFF TGTGCCAGCATGTTGGGGGCAGGCACTGAAGCTTTCTTT